One T cell receptor beta chain is described in this entry. The CDR3 has 16 amino acids. Germline trimming cut 0 bases from V and 8 bases from J; bases unmatched to any gene: 10. Germline V gives CDR1 MRHNA, CDR2 SNTAGT. The data were taken from a study of control samples from healthy donors and cancer patients. Some clones are missing from TCRdb's copy, which holds only in-frame ones; the method was immunoSEQ multiplex PCR. The sample yields 150,000 or so clones, 80% to 95% seen once. The chain employs TRBV6-4 and TRBJ1-2; the match to TRBD1 covers 9 bases. The sequenced material came from blood. This clonotype originated in a man aged 18 to 35 in good health. CDR3 residues: CASSDSFTTGGRGYTF. In DNA, the CDR3 is TGTGCCAGCAGTGACTCGTTTACAACAGGGGGCCGGGGCTACACCTTC.